What follows is one T cell receptor beta chain and its context. Its antigen is not known. The people who gave samples were healthy Caucasians from Russia, aged about 6 to 100. This entry comes from a study of blood T cells in healthy people across ages. At the level of the study: Template-switching capture recovered about one barcoded beta molecule per two T cells.

Then a second PCR, running roughly 7 to 11 cycles, was carried out with a sample-barcoded 5' primer and a J-beta primer mix. TCRdb itself ran the 5' RACE reads through MiXCR, one entry per CDR3 protein. The table records hundreds of thousands of distinct CDR3 sequences, around 62% of them present only once. Overall study findings and caveats: Long-lived donors had more naive CD4+ cells and higher diversity than aged donors. Getting older went along with TCR beta diversity per million T cells dropping roughly linearly.

The specimen was blood. The source is a young man in good health.

As DNA, the CDR3 is TGCAGTGTAGAGGGGAAGGGTAATTCACCCCTCCACTTT. The encoded protein is CSVEGKGNSPLHF. The chain recombines TRBV20-1 with TRBJ1-6; D is possibly TRBD1 (5 bases). The V end was cut by 7 bases, the J end by 6 bases, with 13 bases between. Germline CDR1 is DFQATT and CDR2 is SNEGSKA (reference sequence). CDR3 length: 13 amino acids.